This T cell receptor (beta chain) was obtained from a study of identical twins. Trimming pared 5 bases from V and 1 base from J, leaving 12 bases between. CDR3 size: 16 residues. Germline V CDR1 and CDR2: SGHTA, FQGNSA. TCRdb recomputed calls from the 5' RACE reads with MiXCR, one row per CDR3 protein. The sample has some 500,000 distinct CDR3 sequences, roughly 13% seen once. These sequences were also reported in another study, on yellow fever vaccine responses in identical twins.

The sequence was obtained from a woman aged 18-29 years in good health. The material sequenced was CD4+ T cells sorted from blood. The V and J genes are TRBV7-2 and TRBJ2-6; D may be TRBD1 (7 bases). The CDR3 nucleotides are TGTGCCAGCAGCACGCAGGGGGGTTCTGGGGCCAACGTCCTGACTTTC. As protein: CASSTQGGSGANVLTF.